The clone carrying this TCR beta chain occurred many times. The sample belongs to a study of immune heterogeneity within non-small cell lung tumors. The template for each sample was roughly 610 ng of genomic DNA, which had been extracted from bulk tumor tissue. The authors collected several far-apart biopsies from each primary tumor during surgery. Their non-small cell lung cancer was newly diagnosed and untreated, and the patients underwent curative surgery. Multiplex PCR amplified TCR beta CDR3 with 32 V and 13 J primers. TCRdb re-analysed the multiplex PCR reads in MiXCR, keeping a single row per CDR3 protein. The profile shows more than 14,000 distinct CDR3 sequences, 25% to 35% of them singletons. CDR1 and CDR2 (germline): ENHRY, SYGVKD. The CDR3 is 15 amino acids. V was pared by 2 bases and J by 7 bases, with 5 bases of the junction left unmatched.

The TCR was taken from a man in his forties with non-small cell lung cancer. This rearrangement joins TRBV10-3 to TRBJ2-7; the match to TRBD2 covers 13 bases. The sequenced sample consisted of lung tumor tissue. CDR3 nucleotides: TGTGCCATCAGTGAGGGACTAGCGGGAGCGCGTGAGCAGTACTTC. This codes for CAISEGLAGAREQYF.